Given below is one T cell receptor beta chain in context. The data were taken from a study of T cell changes during pregnancy in multiple sclerosis. Assay used: immunoSEQ multiplex PCR; TCRdb lists only in-frame clones, some missing. The sample carries 35,000 to 45,000 clones, about nine tenths recorded once. The germline V gene has CDR1 SNHLY and CDR2 FYNNEI. V lost 6 bases to trimming and J lost 5 bases; unmatched junction nucleotides: 13. This CDR3 has 16 amino acids. V usage is TRBV2 and J usage is TRBJ2-5; TRBD2 matches at 9 bases. Source: CD4+ T cells from peripheral blood mononuclear cells, taken after pregnancy. This TCR came from a female donor in good health, enrolled as a control in a pregnancy study. CDR3 protein: CASRGGLAGLGETQYF. The CDR3 DNA reads as TGTGCCAGCAGAGGAGGGCTAGCGGGGCTGGGGGAGACCCAGTACTTC.